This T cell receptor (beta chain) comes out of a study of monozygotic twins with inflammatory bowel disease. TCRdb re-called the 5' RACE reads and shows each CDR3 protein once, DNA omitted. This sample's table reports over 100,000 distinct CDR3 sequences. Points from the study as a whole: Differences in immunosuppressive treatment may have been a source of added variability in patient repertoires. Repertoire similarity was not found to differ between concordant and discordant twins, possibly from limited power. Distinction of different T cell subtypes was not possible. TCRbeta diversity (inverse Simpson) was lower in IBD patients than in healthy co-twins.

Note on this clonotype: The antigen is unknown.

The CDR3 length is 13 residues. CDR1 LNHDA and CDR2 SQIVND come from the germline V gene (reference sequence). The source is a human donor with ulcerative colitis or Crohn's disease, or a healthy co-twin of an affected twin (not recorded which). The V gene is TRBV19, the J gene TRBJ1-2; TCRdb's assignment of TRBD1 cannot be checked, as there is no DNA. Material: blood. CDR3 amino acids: CASTPRTGSGYTF.